The clone carrying this TCR beta chain was seen ten or more times. Its antigen remains unknown. This sample was included in a study of Graves' ophthalmopathy and Graves' hyperthyroidism. Whole-study findings and limits: Blood also held most thyroid clonotypes expanded above 0.001 frequency.

Additional autoimmune diseases, uncontrolled infections, pregnancy or lactation disqualified patients. This CDR3 is 12 amino acids long. Germline V CDR1 and CDR2: SQVTM, ANQGSEA. The V end was cut by 6 bases, the J end by 3 bases, with 11 bases between. Amplification of the TCR beta CDR3 regions used RNA transcripts (as template). After a first-round RT-PCR with HTBI primers, a second-round multiplex PCR was run. Via MiXCR, TCRdb re-called the multiplex PCR reads, giving one row per CDR3 protein. The table records around 1.1 million distinct CDR3 sequences, 35% to 40% of them present only once. V usage is TRBV29-1 and J usage is TRBJ1-1; D gene unclear. The sequencing sample was made of peripheral blood or thyroid tissue (not recorded which). The source of this sequence is an adult man with Graves' hyperthyroidism. The CDR3 reads CSVNIGDTEAFF. The CDR3 bases are TGCAGCGTAAATATTGGGGACACTGAAGCTTTCTTT.